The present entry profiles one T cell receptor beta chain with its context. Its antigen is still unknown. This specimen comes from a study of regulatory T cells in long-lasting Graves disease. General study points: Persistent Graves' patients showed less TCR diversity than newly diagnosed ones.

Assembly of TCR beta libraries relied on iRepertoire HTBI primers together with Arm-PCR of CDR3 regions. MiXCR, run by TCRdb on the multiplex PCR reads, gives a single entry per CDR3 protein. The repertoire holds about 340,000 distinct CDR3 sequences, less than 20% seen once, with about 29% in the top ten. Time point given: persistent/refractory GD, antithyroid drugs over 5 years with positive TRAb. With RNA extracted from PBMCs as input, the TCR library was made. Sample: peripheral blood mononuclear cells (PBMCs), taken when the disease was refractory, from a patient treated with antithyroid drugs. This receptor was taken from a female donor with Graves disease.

The CDR3 DNA is TGCAGTGCTAGAGGAGCTAGCGGGGACCCCTACGAGCAGTACTTC. This translates into CSARGASGDPYEQYF. The chain employs TRBV20-1 and TRBJ2-7; 9 positions match TRBD2. Germline V lookup: CDR1 DFQATT, CDR2 SNEGSKA (reference sequence). The CDR3 is 15 residues long. The ends lost 1 base at V and 2 bases at J; junction bases unmatched: 6.